The source of this TCR beta chain is a study of T cells in localized non-small cell lung cancer. The study, taken as a whole, reports: Paired adjacent lung recovered a median approximately 57 of the top 100 tumor clones.

Clones were sequenced by immunoSEQ multiplex PCR, and TCRdb holds only the in-frame ones, with some missing. The sample lists about 34,000 clones; about nine tenths were seen once. The length of the CDR3 is 15 residues. With 4 bases removed from V and 0 bases from J, the gap between germline ends came to 13 bases. Germline V gives CDR1 LGHNA, CDR2 YSLEER. This clone was detected once. Its target is not known. The receptor's source is a woman between 35 and 70 years old with stage I lung adenocarcinoma. The chain uses TRBV4-3 and TRBJ2-7; either TRBD1 or TRBD2 may fit D (5 bases each). Specimen: peripheral blood, collected before any cancer treatment. DNA of the CDR3: TGCGCCAGCAGCCCGGGGACGATGAGCTCCTACGAGCAGTACTTC. This encodes CASSPGTMSSYEQYF.